The 6 T cell receptor beta chains in this list originate from one sample, sequenced in a study of blood T cell repertoires in COVID-19. Here immunoSEQ multiplex PCR was the method, and the copy in TCRdb shows in-frame clones only, minus some. The sample yields around 220,000 clones, roughly 80% seen once. The sample comprised peripheral blood. The receptors were sampled from a human donor in a cohort sampled during active COVID-19.

CDR3 DNA: TGCGCCAGCAGCCAAGACGCCGGGAGGGCCTTAAACGAGCAGTACTTC. Protein sequence: CASSQDAGRALNEQYF. This chain uses TRBV4-1 with TRBJ2-7; the match to TRBD2 covers 8 bases. The V segment lost 0 bases and the J segment 5 bases; nucleotides outside the gene matches: 9. Germline CDR1 and CDR2: MGHRA and YSYEKL. The length of the CDR3 is 16 residues.

On this clone: Different DNA sequences within this sample yield the same CDR3. This chain uses TRBV6-5 with TRBJ2-4; 7 nucleotides line up with TRBD1. CDR3 size: 14 residues. The germline V gene encodes CDR1 MNHEY and CDR2 SVGAGI. V trimming: 6 bases; J trimming: 6 bases; junction bases outside the gene matches: 8. The CDR3 nucleotides are TGTGCCAGCAGCCGAGACAGGGAGAGAAACATTCAGTACTTC. This gives the protein CASSRDRERNIQYF.

The V call is TRBV7-9, the J call TRBJ2-1, with D possibly being TRBD2 (6 bases). CDR1 is SEHNR and CDR2 is FQNEAQ in the germline V gene (reference sequence). The V and J ends lost 5 bases and 7 bases respectively, with 18 bases between them. The CDR3 totals 15 residues. For the CDR3, the DNA is TGTGCCAGCAGCCTAATGGTGTATGGAGGGAATGAGCAGTTCTTC. It specifies CASSLMVYGGNEQFF.

This clone was seen once. The chain recombines TRBV4-3 with TRBJ2-7, with 7 positions matching TRBD2. CDR1 is LGHNA, CDR2 YSLEER, per germline. This CDR3 region has 15 residues. The V and J ends lost 4 bases and 5 bases, in that order; junction bases with no gene match: 11. The CDR3 loop reads CASSRLGGGEDEQYF. In nucleotides, the CDR3 is TGCGCCAGCAGCCGTCTGGGTGGGGGGGAAGACGAGCAGTACTTC.

The chain recombines TRBV5-1 with TRBJ2-7; 7 bases line up with TRBD1. Germline V gene data show CDR1 as SGHRS and CDR2 as YFSETQ. The CDR3 runs to 14 residues. J lost 0 bases, V lost 3 bases, and 3 bases had no gene match. CDR3 amino acids: CASSSGTDSYEQYF. DNA of the CDR3: TGCGCCAGCAGCTCCGGGACAGACTCCTACGAGCAGTACTTC.

The genes are TRBV9 and TRBJ2-6, with 8 bases identical to TRBD1. The V gene's germline CDR1 is SGDLS and CDR2 YYNGEE. The CDR3 extends over 16 amino acids. V dropped 0 bases and J dropped 2; count of bases not matched to a gene: 1. The CDR3 loop is CASSVAQGAGANVLTF. CDR3 DNA sequence: TGTGCCAGCAGCGTAGCACAGGGGGCTGGGGCCAACGTCCTGACTTTC.